Following are 28 T cell receptor beta chains from one sample sequenced in a study of shared T cell receptors in the human thymus. Generated by immunoSEQ multiplex PCR, the TCRdb table keeps only in-frame clones and is missing some. The sample yields about 380,000 clones, 95% seen once. Sequencing used thymocytes. The receptors derive from a human donor.

V and J are TRBV28 and TRBJ1-5; tentative D call: TRBD1 (6 bases). Trimming cost V 5 bases and J 7 bases, with 12 bases left between them. CDR3 length: 13 amino acids. CDR1 and CDR2 from the germline V gene are MDHEN and SYDVKM. Here the CDR3 reads CASSKGGRQPQHF. In DNA form, the CDR3 reads TGTGCCAGCAGTAAGGGGGGGCGGCAGCCCCAGCATTTT.

This clone has a single count. DNA for the CDR3: TGTGCCTCTTTAAGTGTTTGGGGGAATGAGCAGTTCTTC. The encoded protein is CASLSVWGNEQFF. The chain links TRBV7-9 to TRBJ2-1; the D gene could be TRBD1 or TRBD2 (5 bases each). Trimming cost V 11 bases and J 7 bases, with 18 bases left between them. CDR1 is SEHNR, CDR2 FQNEAQ, per germline (reference sequence). This CDR3 region has 13 residues.

The rearrangement uses TRBV11-3 and TRBJ2-1; 8 bases match TRBD1. V lost 4 bases, J lost 4 bases, and 6 bases stayed unmatched. The CDR3 contains 15 residues. Germline CDR1 and CDR2: SGHNT and YENEEA. The DNA for the CDR3 is TGTGCCAGCAGCTCGGACAGGGCAAGGTACAATGAGCAGTTCTTC. This sequence encodes CASSSDRARYNEQFF.

The chain joins TRBV13 to TRBJ2-1; D is unresolved. Germline V gene data show CDR1 as PRHDT and CDR2 as FYEKMQ (reference sequence). Deletions cut 1 base from V and 1 base from J, with 5 bases between. CDR3 length: 14 amino acids. CDR3 region: CASSLENSYNEQFF. The DNA for the CDR3 is TGTGCCAGCAGCTTAGAGAATTCCTACAATGAGCAGTTCTTC.

This CDR3 reads CASSQDWLWGNTEAFF. The DNA for the CDR3 is TGCGCCAGCAGCCAAGATTGGCTCTGGGGGAACACTGAAGCTTTCTTT. The chain has TRBV4-3 and TRBJ1-1; no reliable D call. Deletions cut 0 bases from V and 1 base from J, with 12 bases between. CDR3 length: 16 residues. Germline CDR1 is LGHNA and CDR2 is YSLEER.

The V gene is TRBV15, the J gene TRBJ2-1; D may be TRBD2 (5 bases). The germline V and J ends were trimmed by 2 bases and 5 bases, with 16 bases remaining between them. Germline-derived CDR1 and CDR2 are LNHNV and YYDKDF (reference sequence). The CDR3 is 16 residues long. The CDR3 reads CATSRKGGSENNEQFF. The DNA for the CDR3 is TGTGCCACCAGCAGAAAAGGCGGTAGCGAGAACAATGAGCAGTTCTTC.

This chain links TRBV15 with TRBJ2-7; 8 positions agree with TRBD2. CDR1 is LNHNV, CDR2 YYDKDF, per germline (reference sequence). The CDR3 length is 15 residues. V lost 0 bases to trimming and J lost 2 bases; unmatched junction nucleotides: 3. The CDR3: CATSRDILAAYEQYF. CDR3 coding DNA: TGTGCCACCAGCAGAGATATACTAGCGGCCTACGAGCAGTACTTC. Together with reference TRBV15 and TRBJ2-7, the CDR3 gives the full variable domain: DAMVIQNPRYQVTQFGKPVTLSCSQTLNHNVMYWYQQKSSQAPKLLFHYYDKDFNNEADTPDNFQSRRPNTSFCFLDIRSPGLGDTAMYLCATSRDILAAYEQYFGPGTRLTVT.

The gene calls are TRBV6-5 and TRBJ2-1; D possibly corresponds to TRBD1 (6 bases). V lost 0 bases to trimming and J lost 7 bases, with 13 bases between them. This CDR3 is built from 15 residues. From germline, CDR1 is MNHEY and CDR2 SVGAGI. The CDR3 DNA sequence: TGTGCCAGCAGTTACTCCCGGGACACCCCTAATGAGCAGTTCTTC. Protein: CASSYSRDTPNEQFF.

The chain recombines TRBV6-1 with TRBJ1-2; D gene uncertain. V lost 10 bases to trimming and J lost 10 bases, with 22 bases between them. Germline V gene sequence: CDR1 MNHNS, CDR2 SASEGT. This CDR3 has 13 residues. This CDR3 reads CATPLGPLEDYTF. In DNA, the CDR3 is TGTGCCACCCCACTCGGACCCCTCGAAGACTACACCTTC.

The V and J genes are TRBV7-9 and TRBJ2-3; D remains ambiguous. Germline CDR1 is SEHNR and CDR2 is FQNEAQ (reference sequence). Trimming removed 7 bases at V and 2 bases at J, with 13 bases between. The CDR3 is 14 amino acids. Here the CDR3 reads CASTQSRPTDTQYF. In nucleotides, the CDR3 is TGTGCCAGCACCCAAAGCAGACCCACAGATACGCAGTATTTT.

The chain links TRBV14 to TRBJ2-7, with D perhaps matching TRBD2 (6 bases). Germline CDR1 SGHDN, CDR2 FVKESK. V was pared by 0 bases and J by 4 bases, with 19 bases between. There are 17 residues in the CDR3. CDR3 sequence: CASSQESKRAGDYEQYF. The CDR3, as DNA: TGTGCCAGCAGCCAAGAGTCTAAGCGGGCCGGGGATTACGAGCAGTACTTC. Full variable domain (outside the CDR3, taken from reference TRBV14 and TRBJ2-7): EAGVTQFPSHSVIEKGQTVTLRCDPISGHDNLYWYRRVMGKEIKFLLHFVKESKQDESGMPNNRFLAERTGGTYSTLKVQPAELEDSGVYFCASSQESKRAGDYEQYFGPGTRLTVT.

This chain links TRBV4-2 with TRBJ1-2; no definite D call. Germline assignment: CDR1 LGHNA and CDR2 YNFKEQ. The V end lost 1 base, the J end lost 1 base, and 22 bases lay between the germline ends. The CDR3 totals 19 residues. The CDR3 reads CASSQGGSLLTLINYGYTF. CDR3 coding DNA: TGTGCCAGCAGCCAAGGGGGAAGCCTTCTGACCCTAATTAACTATGGCTACACCTTC.

V is TRBV9 and J is TRBJ1-1; TRBD1 aligns across 8 bases. The CDR3 has 14 residues. The germline CDR1 and CDR2 sequences are SGDLS and YYNGEE. Unmatched junction bases numbered 2, after V lost 3 bases and J lost 1 base. The CDR3 region has the DNA TGTGCCAGCAGCGGGACAGGGACGAACACTGAAGCTTTCTTT. Amino acid sequence: CASSGTGTNTEAFF.

The V gene is TRBV5-1, the J gene TRBJ2-7; a possible D gene is TRBD2 (6 bases). V lost 6 bases, J lost 5 bases, and 15 bases lay in between. The CDR3 is 13 residues long. The V gene's germline CDR1 is SGHRS and CDR2 YFSETQ. CDR3 region: CASTFGGLDEQYF. CDR3 nucleotides: TGCGCCAGCACCTTTGGAGGGCTGGACGAGCAGTACTTC.

The chain is built from TRBV5-6 and TRBJ2-7; the D is unclear. V gave up 2 bases and J gave up 1 base, with 10 bases separating them. Germline CDR1 SGHDT, CDR2 YYEEEE. This CDR3 has 14 amino acids. The DNA of the CDR3 is TGTGCCAGCAGCTTCATAGGAGTTTCCTACGAGCAGTACTTC. Its protein product is CASSFIGVSYEQYF.

The chain joins TRBV4-1 to TRBJ2-1; TRBD2 might be the D (5 bases). Germline V CDR1 and CDR2: MGHRA, YSYEKL. V was cut by 0 bases and J by 0 bases, with 9 bases left in between. CDR3 length: 16 residues. CDR3 in amino acids: CASSQEAASSYNEQFF. CDR3 in DNA: TGCGCCAGCAGCCAAGAAGCGGCGAGCTCCTACAATGAGCAGTTCTTC.

The rearrangement links TRBV28 to TRBJ2-5; 7 nucleotides match TRBD1. CDR3 length: 18 amino acids. The trim removed 8 bases at V and 0 bases at J, leaving 18 bases unmatched. The germline V gene encodes CDR1 MDHEN and CDR2 SYDVKM. The CDR3 coding sequence is TGTGCCAGCCGCACAGGGGCTACGCCGATAATGTACCAAGAGACCCAGTACTTC. Translating gives CASRTGATPIMYQETQYF.

This chain joins TRBV28 and TRBJ1-2; D is undetermined. Per the germline V gene, CDR1 is MDHEN and CDR2 is SYDVKM. The V gene lost 6 bases and the J gene lost 0 bases, with 14 bases spanning the gap. The CDR3 extends over 15 amino acids. In DNA, the CDR3 is TGTGCCAGCAGGCGGCCCCTGTGGGCTAACTATGGCTACACCTTC. It is translated as CASRRPLWANYGYTF.

V gene TRBV28 combines with J gene TRBJ2-6; D is perhaps TRBD2 (5 bases). There are 13 residues in the CDR3. The V end was cut by 11 bases, the J end by 3 bases, with 11 bases between. The germline gives CDR1 MDHEN, CDR2 SYDVKM. The CDR3 nucleotides read TGTGCCGTCCCCGAGGGTGGGGCCAACGTCCTGACTTTC. Amino acid sequence: CAVPEGGANVLTF.

The chain is built from TRBV28 and TRBJ2-3; possibly TRBD1 or TRBD2 for D (6 bases each). The CDR3 runs to 15 residues. Between the trimmed V and J ends, which lost 8 bases and 3 bases, there was a span of 18 bases. Germline loops: CDR1 MDHEN, CDR2 SYDVKM. The CDR3 loop reads CASRRGGSLTDTQYF. The CDR3 DNA reads TGTGCCAGCCGCAGAGGGGGGAGTTTGACAGATACGCAGTATTTT. The full variable domain, rest sourced from reference TRBV28 and TRBJ2-3, is DVKVTQSSRYLVKRTGEKVFLECVQDMDHENMFWYRQDPGLGLRLIYFSYDVKMKEKGDIPEGYSVSREKKERFSLILESASTNQTSMYLCASRRGGSLTDTQYFGPGTRLTVL.

The V call is TRBV7-3, the J call TRBJ2-1, with 7 bases that match TRBD1. J gave up 10 bases and V 4 bases, and 10 bases lay outside the gene matches. The CDR3 loop spans 14 amino acids. Germline values: CDR1 SGHTA, CDR2 FQGTGA. CDR3 protein: CASSSHPTGNEQFF. The DNA for the CDR3 is TGTGCCAGCAGCTCACACCCGACAGGGAACGAGCAGTTCTTC. Together with reference TRBV7-3 and TRBJ2-1, the CDR3 gives the full variable domain: GAGVSQTPSNKVTEKGKYVELRCDPISGHTALYWYRQSLGQGPEFLIYFQGTGAADDSGLPNDRFFAVRPEGSVSTLKIQRTERGDSAVYLCASSSHPTGNEQFFGPGTRLTVL.

The chain carries TRBV4-3 and TRBJ2-7; 9 bases fit TRBD2. The junction had 8 bases not matched to a gene; V was cut back by 4 bases and J by 4 bases. This CDR3 is built from 15 residues. Germline loops: CDR1 LGHNA, CDR2 YSLEER. The CDR3: CASSPQTSGVYEQYF. The CDR3 bases are TGCGCCAGCAGCCCGCAGACTAGCGGAGTATACGAGCAGTACTTC.

The rearrangement uses TRBV30 and TRBJ2-7; D perhaps matches TRBD2 (6 bases). Deletions cut 3 bases from V and 5 bases from J, with 14 bases between. Germline loops: CDR1 GTSNPN, CDR2 SVGIG (reference sequence). CDR3 length equals 13 residues. CDR3 region: CAWSPRGVHEQYF. CDR3 DNA sequence: TGTGCCTGGAGCCCACGCGGGGTACACGAGCAGTACTTC.

This clone was seen only once. The V call is TRBV6-1, the J call TRBJ2-5; possibly TRBD1 or TRBD2 for D (5 bases each). Germline loops: CDR1 MNHNS, CDR2 SASEGT. CDR3 length equals 16 residues. V lost 0 bases and J 5 bases, leaving 16 bases between the germline ends. This chain's CDR3 is CASSEAHQQGDETQYF. CDR3 nucleotides: TGTGCCAGCAGTGAAGCCCACCAGCAGGGAGACGAGACCCAGTACTTC.

The chain employs TRBV5-1 and TRBJ1-1; tentatively, D is TRBD1 (6 bases). The germline V gene has CDR1 SGHRS and CDR2 YFSETQ. Trimming left V 7 bases short and J 4 bases short, with 17 bases between. CDR3 length equals 14 residues. The CDR3 coding sequence is TGCGCCAGCGCCCCAGACAGGAGGGGCACTGAAGCTTTCTTT. Translated, it gives CASAPDRRGTEAFF. Full variable domain (remainder filled in from reference TRBV5-1 and TRBJ1-1): KAGVTQTPRYLIKTRGQQVTLSCSPISGHRSVSWYQQTPGQGLQFLFEYFSETQRNKGNFPGRFSGRQFSNSRSEMNVSTLELGDSALYLCASAPDRRGTEAFFGQGTRLTVV.

The chain has TRBV11-2 and TRBJ1-3; TRBD1 matches at 7 bases. The V segment lost 4 bases and the J segment 1 base; nucleotides outside the gene matches: 4. Germline lookup yields CDR1 SGHAT and CDR2 FQNNGV. This CDR3 region has 15 residues. The DNA for the CDR3 is TGTGCCAGCAGCTCGGGACAGCGATCTGGAAACACCATATATTTT. The encoded protein is CASSSGQRSGNTIYF.

CDR3 nucleotide sequence: TGTGCCAGCAGCCAAGGAGTTCTAGCGGGAGATGTCGAGCAGTACTTC. Residues: CASSQGVLAGDVEQYF. The chain recombines TRBV14 with TRBJ2-7; 10 bases fit TRBD2. Trimming at V came to 1 base and at J to 6 bases, leaving 9 bases not matched to a gene. This CDR3 region has 16 residues. Per the germline V gene, CDR1 is SGHDN and CDR2 is FVKESK.

J is TRBJ1-4 and V is TRBV19; tentative D call: TRBD1 (5 bases). Trimming took off 5 bases at V and 8 bases at J, with 18 bases between the two ends. The length of the CDR3 is 15 residues. Germline V gene data show CDR1 as LNHDA and CDR2 as SQIVND (reference sequence). The CDR3 sequence is CASSARDGPGEKLFF. As DNA, the CDR3 is TGTGCCAGTAGTGCTAGGGACGGACCTGGGGAAAAACTGTTTTTT.